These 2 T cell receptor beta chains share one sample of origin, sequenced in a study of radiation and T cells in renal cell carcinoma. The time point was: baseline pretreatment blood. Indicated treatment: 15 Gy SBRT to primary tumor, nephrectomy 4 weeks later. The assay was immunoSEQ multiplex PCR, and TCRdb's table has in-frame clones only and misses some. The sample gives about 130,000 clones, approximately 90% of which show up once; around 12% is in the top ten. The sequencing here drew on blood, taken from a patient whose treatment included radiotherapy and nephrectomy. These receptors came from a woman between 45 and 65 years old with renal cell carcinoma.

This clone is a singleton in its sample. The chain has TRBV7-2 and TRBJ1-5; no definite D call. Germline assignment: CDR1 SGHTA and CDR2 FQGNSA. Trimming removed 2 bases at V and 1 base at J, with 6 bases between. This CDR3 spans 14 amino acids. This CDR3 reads CASSLQLSNQPQHF. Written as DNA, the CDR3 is TGTGCCAGCAGCTTACAATTAAGCAATCAGCCCCAGCATTTT.

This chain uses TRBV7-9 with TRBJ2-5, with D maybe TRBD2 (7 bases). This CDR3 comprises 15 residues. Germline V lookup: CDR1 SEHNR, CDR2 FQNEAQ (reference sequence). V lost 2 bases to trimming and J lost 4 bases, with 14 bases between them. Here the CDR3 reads CASSLSGGSGETQYF. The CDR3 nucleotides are TGTGCCAGCAGCTTATCGGGGGGCTCGGGAGAGACCCAGTACTTC.